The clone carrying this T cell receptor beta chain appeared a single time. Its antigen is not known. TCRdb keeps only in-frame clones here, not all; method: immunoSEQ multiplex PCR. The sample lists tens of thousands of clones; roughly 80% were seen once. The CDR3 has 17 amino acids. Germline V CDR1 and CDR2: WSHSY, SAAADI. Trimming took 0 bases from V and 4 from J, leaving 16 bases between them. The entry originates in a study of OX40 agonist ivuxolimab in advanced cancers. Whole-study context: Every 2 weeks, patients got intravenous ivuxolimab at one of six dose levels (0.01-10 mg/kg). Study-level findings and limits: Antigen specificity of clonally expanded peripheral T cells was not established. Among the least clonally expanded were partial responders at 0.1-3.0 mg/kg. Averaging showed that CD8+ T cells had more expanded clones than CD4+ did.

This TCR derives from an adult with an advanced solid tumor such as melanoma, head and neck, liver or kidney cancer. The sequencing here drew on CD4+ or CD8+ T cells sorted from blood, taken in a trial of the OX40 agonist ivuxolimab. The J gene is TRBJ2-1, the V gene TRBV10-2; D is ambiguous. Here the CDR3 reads CASSESLVAPIYNEQFF. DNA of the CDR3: TGCGCCAGCAGTGAGTCGTTGGTAGCACCCATATACAATGAGCAGTTCTTC.